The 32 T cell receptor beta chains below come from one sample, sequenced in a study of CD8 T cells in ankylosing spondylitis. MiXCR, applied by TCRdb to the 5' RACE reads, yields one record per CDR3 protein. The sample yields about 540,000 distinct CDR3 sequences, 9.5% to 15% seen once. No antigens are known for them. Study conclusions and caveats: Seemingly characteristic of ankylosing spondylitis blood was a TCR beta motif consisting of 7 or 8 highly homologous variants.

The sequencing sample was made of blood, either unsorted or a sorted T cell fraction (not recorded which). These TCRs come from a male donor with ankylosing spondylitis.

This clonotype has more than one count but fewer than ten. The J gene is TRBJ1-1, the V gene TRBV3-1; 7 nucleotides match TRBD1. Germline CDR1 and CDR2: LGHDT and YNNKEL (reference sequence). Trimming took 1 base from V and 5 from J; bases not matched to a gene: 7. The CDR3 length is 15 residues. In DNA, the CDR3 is TGTGCCAGCAGCCAAGGAGGGGGCCCCTGGACTGAAGCTTTCTTT. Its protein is CASSQGGGPWTEAFF.

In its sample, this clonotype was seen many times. Written as DNA, the CDR3 is TGCGCCAGCAGCTCAGGGACAGGGAGCACTGAAGCTTTCTTT. It is translated as CASSSGTGSTEAFF. The chain joins TRBV5-1 to TRBJ1-1, with 9 bases lining up with TRBD1. Germline lookup yields CDR1 SGHRS and CDR2 YFSETQ. The length of the CDR3 is 14 residues. J was trimmed by 4 bases and V by 3 bases; bases with no gene match: 4.

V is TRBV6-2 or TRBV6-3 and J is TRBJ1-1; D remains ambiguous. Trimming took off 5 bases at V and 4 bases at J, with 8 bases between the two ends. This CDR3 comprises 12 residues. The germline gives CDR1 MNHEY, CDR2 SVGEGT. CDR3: CASSALGTEAFF. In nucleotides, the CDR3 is TGTGCCAGCAGTGCTCTCGGCACTGAAGCTTTCTTT.

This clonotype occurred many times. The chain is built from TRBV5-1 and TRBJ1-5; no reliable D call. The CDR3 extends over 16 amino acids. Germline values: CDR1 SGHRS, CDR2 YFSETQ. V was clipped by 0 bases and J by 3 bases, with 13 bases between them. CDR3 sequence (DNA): TGCGCCAGCAGCTTGGGCCCGAGGAGCTTCAATCAGCCCCAGCATTTT. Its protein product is CASSLGPRSFNQPQHF.

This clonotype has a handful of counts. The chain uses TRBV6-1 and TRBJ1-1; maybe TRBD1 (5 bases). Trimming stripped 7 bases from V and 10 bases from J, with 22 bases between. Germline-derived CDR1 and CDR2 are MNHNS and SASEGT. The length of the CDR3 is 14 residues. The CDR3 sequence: CASTAALGLRGAFF. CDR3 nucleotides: TGTGCCAGCACCGCGGCCCTGGGACTCCGGGGAGCTTTCTTT.

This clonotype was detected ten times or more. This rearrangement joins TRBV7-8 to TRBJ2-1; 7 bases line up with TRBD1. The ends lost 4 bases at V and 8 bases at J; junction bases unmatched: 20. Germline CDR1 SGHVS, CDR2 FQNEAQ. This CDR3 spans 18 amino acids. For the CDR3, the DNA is TGTGCCAGCAGCTCCGCCTTTCGCCGACAGGGATTTGGGTATGAGCAGTTCTTC. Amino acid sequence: CASSSAFRRQGFGYEQFF.

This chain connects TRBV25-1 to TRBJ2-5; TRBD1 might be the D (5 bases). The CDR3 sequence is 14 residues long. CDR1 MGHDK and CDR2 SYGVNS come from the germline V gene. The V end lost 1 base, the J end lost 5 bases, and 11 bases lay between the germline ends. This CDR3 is CASSESAGMETQYF. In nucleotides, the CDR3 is TGTGCCAGCAGTGAATCGGCAGGGATGGAGACCCAGTACTTC.

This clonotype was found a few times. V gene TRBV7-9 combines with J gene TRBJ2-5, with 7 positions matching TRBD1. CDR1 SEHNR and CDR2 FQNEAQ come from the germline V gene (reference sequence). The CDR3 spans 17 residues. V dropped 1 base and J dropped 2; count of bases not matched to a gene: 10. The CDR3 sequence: CASSLEGAGWRQETQYF. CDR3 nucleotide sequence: TGTGCCAGCAGCTTAGAGGGGGCAGGATGGAGGCAAGAGACCCAGTACTTC.

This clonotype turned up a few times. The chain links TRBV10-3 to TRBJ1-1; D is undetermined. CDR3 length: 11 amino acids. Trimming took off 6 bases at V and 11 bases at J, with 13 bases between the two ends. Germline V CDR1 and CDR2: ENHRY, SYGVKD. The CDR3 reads CAIRDISRAFF. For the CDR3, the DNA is TGTGCCATCAGAGACATCTCCCGGGCTTTCTTT.

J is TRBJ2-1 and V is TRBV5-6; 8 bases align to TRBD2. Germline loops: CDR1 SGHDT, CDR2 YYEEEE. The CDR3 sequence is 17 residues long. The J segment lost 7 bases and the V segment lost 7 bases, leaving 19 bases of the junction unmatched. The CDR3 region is CASADRGRSGVGNEQFF. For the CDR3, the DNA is TGTGCCAGCGCCGACCGGGGTCGTAGCGGGGTAGGTAATGAGCAGTTCTTC. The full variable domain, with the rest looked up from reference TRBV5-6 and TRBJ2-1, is DAGVTQSPTHLIKTRGQQVTLRCSPKSGHDTVSWYQQALGQGPQFIFQYYEEEERQRGNFPDRFSGHQFPNYSSELNVNALLLGDSALYLCASADRGRSGVGNEQFFGPGTRLTVL.

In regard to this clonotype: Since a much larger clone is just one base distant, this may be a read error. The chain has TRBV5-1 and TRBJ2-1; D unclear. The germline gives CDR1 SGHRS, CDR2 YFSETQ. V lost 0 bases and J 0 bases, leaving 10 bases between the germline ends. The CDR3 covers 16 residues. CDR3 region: CASSLGRLSSYNEQFF. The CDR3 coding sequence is TGCGCCAGCAGCTTGGGGCGGCTAAGCTCCTACAATGAGCAGTTCTTC.

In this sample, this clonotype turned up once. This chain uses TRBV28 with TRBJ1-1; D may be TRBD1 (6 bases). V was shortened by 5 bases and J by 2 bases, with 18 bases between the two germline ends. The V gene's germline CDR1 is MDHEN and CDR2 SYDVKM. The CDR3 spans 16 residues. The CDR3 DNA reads TGTGCCAGCAGTGGACTCGGGACACGTGAAAACACTGAAGCTTTCTTT. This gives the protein CASSGLGTRENTEAFF.

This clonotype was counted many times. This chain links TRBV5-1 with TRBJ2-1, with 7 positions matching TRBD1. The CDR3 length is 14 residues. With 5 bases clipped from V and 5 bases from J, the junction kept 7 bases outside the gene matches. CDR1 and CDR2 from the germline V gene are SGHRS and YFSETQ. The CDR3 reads CASRETGADNEQFF. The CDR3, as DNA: TGCGCCAGCAGAGAAACAGGGGCCGACAATGAGCAGTTCTTC.

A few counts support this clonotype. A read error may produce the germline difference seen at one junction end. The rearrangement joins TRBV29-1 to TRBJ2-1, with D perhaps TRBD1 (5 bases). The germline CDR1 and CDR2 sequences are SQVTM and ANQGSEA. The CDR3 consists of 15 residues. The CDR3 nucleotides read TGCAGCGTTCGGTTTGGGGCTGCGCCGGGCGATCCAGTTGGCTTC. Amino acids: CSVRFGAAPGDPVGF.

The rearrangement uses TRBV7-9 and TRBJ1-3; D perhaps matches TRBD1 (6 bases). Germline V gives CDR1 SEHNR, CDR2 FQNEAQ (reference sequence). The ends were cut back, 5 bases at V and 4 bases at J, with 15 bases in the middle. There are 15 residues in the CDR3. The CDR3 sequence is CASSPGTSDGNTIYF. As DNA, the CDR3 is TGTGCCAGCAGCCCGGGGACATCGGACGGAAACACCATATATTTT.

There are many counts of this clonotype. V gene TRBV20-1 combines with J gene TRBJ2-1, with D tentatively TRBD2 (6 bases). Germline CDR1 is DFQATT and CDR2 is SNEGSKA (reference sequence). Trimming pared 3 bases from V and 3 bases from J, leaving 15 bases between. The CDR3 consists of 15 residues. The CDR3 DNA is TGCAGTGCTAGGGCTCTGGCGGGATTCTACAATGAGCAGTTCTTC. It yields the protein CSARALAGFYNEQFF.

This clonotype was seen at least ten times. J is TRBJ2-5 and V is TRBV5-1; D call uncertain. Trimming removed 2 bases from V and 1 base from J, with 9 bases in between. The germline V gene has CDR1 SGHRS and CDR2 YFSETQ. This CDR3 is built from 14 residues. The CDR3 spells CASSLRSVQETQYF. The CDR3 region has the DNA TGCGCCAGCAGCTTACGGAGCGTCCAAGAGACCCAGTACTTC.

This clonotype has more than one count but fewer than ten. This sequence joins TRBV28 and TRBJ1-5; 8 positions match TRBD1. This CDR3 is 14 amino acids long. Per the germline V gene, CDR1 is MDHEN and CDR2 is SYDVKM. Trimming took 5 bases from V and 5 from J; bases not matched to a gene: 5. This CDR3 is CASSGDRLDQPQHF. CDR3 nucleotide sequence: TGTGCCAGCAGTGGGGACAGGTTGGATCAGCCCCAGCATTTT. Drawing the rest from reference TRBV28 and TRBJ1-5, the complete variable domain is DVKVTQSSRYLVKRTGEKVFLECVQDMDHENMFWYRQDPGLGLRLIYFSYDVKMKEKGDIPEGYSVSREKKERFSLILESASTNQTSMYLCASSGDRLDQPQHFGDGTRLSIL.

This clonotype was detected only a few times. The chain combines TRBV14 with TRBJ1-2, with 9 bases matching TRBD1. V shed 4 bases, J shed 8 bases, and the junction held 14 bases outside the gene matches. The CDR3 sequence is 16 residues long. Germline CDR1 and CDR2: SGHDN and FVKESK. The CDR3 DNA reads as TGTGCCAGCAGCCCAGCCGGGACAGGGCGCGCCGCCGGCTACACCTTC. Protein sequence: CASSPAGTGRAAGYTF.

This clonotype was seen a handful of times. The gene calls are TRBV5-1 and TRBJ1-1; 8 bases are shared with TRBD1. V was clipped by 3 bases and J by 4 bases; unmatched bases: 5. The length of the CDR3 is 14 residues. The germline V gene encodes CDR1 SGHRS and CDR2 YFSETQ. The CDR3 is CASSWMTGATEAFF. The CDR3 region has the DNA TGCGCCAGCAGCTGGATGACAGGGGCCACTGAAGCTTTCTTT.

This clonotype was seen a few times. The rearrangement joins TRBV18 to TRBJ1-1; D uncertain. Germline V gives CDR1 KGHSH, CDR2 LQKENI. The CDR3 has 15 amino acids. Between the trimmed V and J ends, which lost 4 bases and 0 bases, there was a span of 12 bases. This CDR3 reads CASSQSSIVNTEAFF. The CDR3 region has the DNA TGTGCCAGCTCACAAAGCAGCATCGTGAACACTGAAGCTTTCTTT.

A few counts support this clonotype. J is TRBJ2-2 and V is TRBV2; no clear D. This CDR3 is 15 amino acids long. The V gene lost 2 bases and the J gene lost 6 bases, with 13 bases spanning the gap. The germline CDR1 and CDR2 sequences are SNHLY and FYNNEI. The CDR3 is CASSEFARASGELFF. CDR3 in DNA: TGTGCCAGCAGTGAATTCGCTAGAGCATCCGGGGAGCTGTTTTTT.

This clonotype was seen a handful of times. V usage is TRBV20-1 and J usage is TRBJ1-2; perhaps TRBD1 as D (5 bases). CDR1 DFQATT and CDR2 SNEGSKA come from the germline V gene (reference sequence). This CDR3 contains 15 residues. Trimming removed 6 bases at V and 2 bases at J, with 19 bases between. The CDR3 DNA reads TGCAGTGCGGGTGGGGCGGACGACCCGAACTATGGCTACACCTTC. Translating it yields CSAGGADDPNYGYTF.

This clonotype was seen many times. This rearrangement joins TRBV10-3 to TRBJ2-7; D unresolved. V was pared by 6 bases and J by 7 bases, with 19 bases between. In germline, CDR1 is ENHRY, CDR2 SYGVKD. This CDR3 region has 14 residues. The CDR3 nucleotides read TGTGCCATCAGCCCAGACATGGATTCACCGGAGCAGTACTTC. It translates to CAISPDMDSPEQYF.

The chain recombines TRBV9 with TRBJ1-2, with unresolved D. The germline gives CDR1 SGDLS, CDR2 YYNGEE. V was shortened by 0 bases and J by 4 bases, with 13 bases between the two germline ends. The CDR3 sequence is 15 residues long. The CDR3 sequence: CASSVVRSGGYGYTF. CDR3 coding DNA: TGTGCCAGCAGCGTAGTCCGATCGGGTGGCTATGGCTACACCTTC.

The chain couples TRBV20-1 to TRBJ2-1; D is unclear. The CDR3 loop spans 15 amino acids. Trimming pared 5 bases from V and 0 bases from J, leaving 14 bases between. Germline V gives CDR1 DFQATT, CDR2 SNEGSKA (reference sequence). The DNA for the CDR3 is TGCAGTGCTCTCCGGGCGCATAGCTCCTACAATGAGCAGTTCTTC. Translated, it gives CSALRAHSSYNEQFF.

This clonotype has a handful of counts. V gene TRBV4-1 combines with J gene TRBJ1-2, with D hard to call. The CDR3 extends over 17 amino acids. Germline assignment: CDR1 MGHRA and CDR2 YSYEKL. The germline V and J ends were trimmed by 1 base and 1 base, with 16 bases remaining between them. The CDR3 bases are TGCGCCAGCAGCCAAGGGGCGACGGCTGGAATTAACTATGGCTACACCTTC. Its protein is CASSQGATAGINYGYTF.

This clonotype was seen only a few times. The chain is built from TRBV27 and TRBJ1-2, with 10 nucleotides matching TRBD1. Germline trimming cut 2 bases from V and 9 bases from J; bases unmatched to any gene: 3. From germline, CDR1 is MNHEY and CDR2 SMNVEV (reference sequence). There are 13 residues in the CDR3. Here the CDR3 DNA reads TGTGCCAGCAGTTTAGGGACAGGGGCGAGCTACACCTTC. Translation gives CASSLGTGASYTF.

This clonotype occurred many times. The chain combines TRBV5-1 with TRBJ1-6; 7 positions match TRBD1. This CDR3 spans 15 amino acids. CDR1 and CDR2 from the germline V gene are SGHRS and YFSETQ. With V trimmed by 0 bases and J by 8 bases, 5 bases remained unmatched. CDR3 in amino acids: CASSLAGTEDSPLHF. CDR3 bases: TGCGCCAGCAGCTTGGCCGGGACAGAGGATTCACCCCTCCACTTT.

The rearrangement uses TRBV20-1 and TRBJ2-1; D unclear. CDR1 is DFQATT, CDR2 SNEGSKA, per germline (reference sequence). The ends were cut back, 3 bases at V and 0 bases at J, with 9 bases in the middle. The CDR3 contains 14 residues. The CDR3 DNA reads TGCAGTGCTAGTCGTCCAACCTCCTACAATGAGCAGTTCTTC. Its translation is CSASRPTSYNEQFF.

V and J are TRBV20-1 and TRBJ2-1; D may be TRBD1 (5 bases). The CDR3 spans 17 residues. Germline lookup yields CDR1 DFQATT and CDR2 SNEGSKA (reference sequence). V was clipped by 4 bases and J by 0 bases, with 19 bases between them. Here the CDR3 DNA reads TGCAGTGCTACAGAGTTGGCAGGGCTAAGCTCCTACAATGAGCAGTTCTTC. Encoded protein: CSATELAGLSSYNEQFF.

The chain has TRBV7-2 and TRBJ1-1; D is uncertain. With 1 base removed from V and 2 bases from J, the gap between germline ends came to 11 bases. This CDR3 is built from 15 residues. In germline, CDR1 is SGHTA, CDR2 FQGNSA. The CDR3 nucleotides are TGTGCCAGCAGCTTAGTTCTGGGGTCCAACACTGAAGCTTTCTTT. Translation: CASSLVLGSNTEAFF.